A single sample is the source of the 28 T cell receptor beta chains below, sequenced in a study of OX40 agonist ivuxolimab in advanced cancers. The data were produced by immunoSEQ multiplex PCR, yet TCRdb's version contains in-frame clones alone and is incomplete. The repertoire holds about 26,000 clones, about 85% seen once, with about 32% in the top ten. Sequencing used CD4+ or CD8+ T cells sorted from blood, obtained in a trial of the OX40 agonist ivuxolimab. The source of these receptors is an adult with an advanced solid tumor such as melanoma, head and neck, liver or kidney cancer.

In this sample, this clone turned up a few times. V is TRBV28 and J is TRBJ1-4, with D unclear. The CDR3 totals 15 residues. The germline gives CDR1 MDHEN, CDR2 SYDVKM. Trimming took off 3 bases at V and 3 bases at J, with 11 bases between the two ends. The CDR3 here is CASSFDLASNEKLFF. The CDR3 DNA follows: TGTGCCAGCAGTTTCGATTTAGCTTCTAATGAAAAACTGTTTTTT.

This clone was seen only a few times. The chain uses TRBV6-6 and TRBJ1-2, with D possibly TRBD1 on 5 matching bases. Trimming left V 0 bases short and J 3 bases short, with 8 bases between. CDR3 length: 14 amino acids. Germline CDR1 reads MNHNY; CDR2 reads SVGAGI (reference sequence). CDR3 amino acids: CASSYSWGYYGYTF. The CDR3 DNA is TGTGCCAGCAGTTACTCGTGGGGCTACTATGGCTACACCTTC.

The chain uses TRBV7-6 and TRBJ2-2; D may match TRBD1 or TRBD2 (5 bases each). The CDR3 loop spans 17 amino acids. Trimming took off 4 bases at V and 3 bases at J, with 18 bases between the two ends. In germline, CDR1 is SGHVS, CDR2 FNYEAQ. In nucleotides, the CDR3 is TGTGCCAGCAGCTCACGTCGGGACCACCCTCACACCGGGGAGCTGTTTTTT. Translated, it gives CASSSRRDHPHTGELFF.

The rearrangement links TRBV5-4 to TRBJ2-5; 7 nucleotides agree with TRBD1. The J call may be mistaken, given a closer DNA end match to TRBJ2-7. The CDR3 consists of 13 residues. Germline values: CDR1 SGHNT, CDR2 YYREEE (reference sequence). CDR3 sequence reads: CASSSGQNYEQYF. The CDR3 region has the DNA TGTGCCAGCAGCTCGGGACAGAACTACGAGCAGTACTTC.

This clone was counted between two and nine times. J is TRBJ2-7 and V is TRBV2; 7 positions match TRBD2. The germline CDR1 and CDR2 sequences are SNHLY and FYNNEI. The CDR3 spans 15 residues. V shed 3 bases and J 2 bases; nucleotides not matched to a gene: 7. The CDR3 region has the DNA TGTGCCAGCAGTGATAGACTAGCTGCTGCCTACGAGCAGTACTTC. Its protein product is CASSDRLAAAYEQYF.

This chain uses TRBV29-1 with TRBJ1-1; weak D call: TRBD1 (6 bases). Germline lookup yields CDR1 SQVTM and CDR2 ANQGSEA. This CDR3 is 12 amino acids long. The ends were cut back, 6 bases at V and 1 base at J, with 9 bases in the middle. The CDR3 here is CSVRGGNTEAFF. Written as DNA, the CDR3 is TGCAGCGTCAGAGGGGGGAACACTGAAGCTTTCTTT.

V gene TRBV6-1 combines with J gene TRBJ1-2; the match to TRBD1 covers 10 bases. J gave up 1 base and V 4 bases, and 9 bases lay outside the gene matches. The CDR3 has 17 amino acids. Germline V CDR1 and CDR2: MNHNS, SASEGT. The CDR3 reads CASSGGQGLYFNYGYTF. The CDR3 DNA is TGTGCCAGCAGTGGGGGACAGGGGCTATACTTTAACTATGGCTACACCTTC.

This clone was seen a handful of times. The V gene is TRBV14, the J gene TRBJ2-7; maybe TRBD2 (6 bases). This CDR3 spans 15 amino acids. Trimming pared 6 bases from V and 3 bases from J, leaving 18 bases between. Germline V gives CDR1 SGHDN, CDR2 FVKESK. The CDR3 region is CASSQSRRLGYEQYF. The DNA of the CDR3 is TGTGCCAGCAGTCAAAGTAGACGACTAGGCTACGAGCAGTACTTC.

The chain recombines TRBV6-5 with TRBJ2-7; 7 bases map to TRBD1. V gave up 2 bases and J gave up 4 bases; unmatched junction bases: 8. The germline gives CDR1 MNHEY, CDR2 SVGAGI. The CDR3 totals 15 residues. In nucleotides, the CDR3 is TGTGCCAGCAGTTACCCCCAACAGGGGTCGTACGAGCAGTACTTC. Translation: CASSYPQQGSYEQYF.

This chain uses TRBV7-3 with TRBJ2-1, with 9 bases that match TRBD2. Germline loops: CDR1 SGHTA, CDR2 FQGTGA. The V segment lost 1 base and the J segment 4 bases; nucleotides outside the gene matches: 8. The CDR3 spans 17 residues. The CDR3 here is CASSLIGAGGPYNEQFF. The DNA of the CDR3 is TGTGCCAGCAGCTTAATTGGCGCGGGGGGGCCGTACAATGAGCAGTTCTTC. Complete variable domain (other parts from reference TRBV7-3 and TRBJ2-1): GAGVSQTPSNKVTEKGKYVELRCDPISGHTALYWYRQSLGQGPEFLIYFQGTGAADDSGLPNDRFFAVRPEGSVSTLKIQRTERGDSAVYLCASSLIGAGGPYNEQFFGPGTRLTVL.

This clone has a single count. CDR3 amino acids: CASGSTGESLSVAEAFF. In DNA, the CDR3 is TGTGCTAGTGGTTCAACAGGGGAATCACTTTCGGTCGCTGAAGCTTTCTTT. The genes are TRBV12-5 and TRBJ1-1; 7 bases agree with TRBD1. The germline V gene encodes CDR1 LGHNT and CDR2 FRNRAP. This CDR3 has 17 amino acids. V was pared by 4 bases and J by 6 bases, with 17 bases of the junction left unmatched. The variable domain in full, completed from reference TRBV12-5 and TRBJ1-1, reads DARVTQTPRHKVTEMGQEVTMRCQPILGHNTVFWYRQTMMQGLELLAYFRNRAPLDDSGMPKDRFSAEMPDATLATLKIQPSEPRDSAVYFCASGSTGESLSVAEAFFGQGTRLTVV.

The chain links TRBV4-1 to TRBJ2-7; 9 positions agree with TRBD2. J was trimmed by 2 bases and V by 3 bases; bases with no gene match: 5. Germline V gene lookup returns CDR1 MGHRA and CDR2 YSYEKL. The CDR3 runs 15 residues. CDR3 sequence (DNA): TGCGCCAGCAGCCAGCCGGGACTAGCCACCTACGAGCAGTACTTC. Protein product: CASSQPGLATYEQYF.

The chain carries TRBV7-8 and TRBJ2-5, with TRBD2 identical over 12 bases. The CDR3 extends over 16 amino acids. Germline values: CDR1 SGHVS, CDR2 FQNEAQ. V lost 3 bases and J lost 5; bases outside the gene matches: 7. The CDR3 spells CASSFTLAGGLETQYF. The CDR3 DNA sequence: TGTGCCAGCAGCTTTACCCTAGCGGGGGGGCTGGAGACCCAGTACTTC.

V usage is TRBV7-8 and J usage is TRBJ2-7, with D possibly TRBD2 on 5 matching bases. This CDR3 has 15 residues. The V gene lost 3 bases and the J gene lost 7 bases, with 19 bases spanning the gap. The germline gives CDR1 SGHVS, CDR2 FQNEAQ. The chain's CDR3 is CASSFDLGPRGEQYF. In DNA form, the CDR3 reads TGTGCCAGCAGCTTCGATCTCGGCCCACGGGGTGAGCAGTACTTC.

The CDR3 DNA reads TGTGCCAGCAGTTTGGGGAGCGATGAGCAGTTCTTC. It is translated as CASSLGSDEQFF. V is TRBV28 and J is TRBJ2-1; tentative D call: TRBD2 (5 bases). V was cut by 3 bases and J by 8 bases, with 8 bases left in between. The germline CDR1 and CDR2 sequences are MDHEN and SYDVKM. This CDR3 region has 12 residues.

This clone was observed a single time. CDR3 region: CASSLQDTEAFF. In DNA, the CDR3 is TGTGCCAGCAGCTTACAGGACACTGAAGCTTTCTTT. The chain joins TRBV11-3 to TRBJ1-1, with D unclear. With 2 bases removed from V and 3 bases from J, the gap between germline ends came to 4 bases. Germline CDR1 reads SGHNT; CDR2 reads YENEEA. The CDR3 runs to 12 residues.

The rearrangement joins TRBV29-1 to TRBJ2-3; TRBD2 is a possible D gene (5 bases). This CDR3 has 12 amino acids. The V and J ends lost 4 bases and 2 bases respectively, with 7 bases between them. Germline V gene lookup returns CDR1 SQVTM and CDR2 ANQGSEA. The CDR3 is CSVVGNTDTQYF. CDR3 DNA sequence: TGCAGCGTTGTCGGGAACACAGATACGCAGTATTTT.

This chain uses TRBV7-8 with TRBJ2-7; D gene unclear. The germline V gene encodes CDR1 SGHVS and CDR2 FQNEAQ. The CDR3 totals 12 residues. V lost 5 bases to trimming and J lost 5 bases, with 10 bases between them. CDR3 region: CASSLGSDEQYF. The CDR3 nucleotides read TGTGCCAGCAGCCTGGGCAGCGACGAGCAGTACTTC.

CDR3 nucleotides: TGTGCCAGCGGCAGGGGGCGAAGAGCAGACGAAAAACTGTTTTTT. Amino acids: CASGRGRRADEKLFF. The chain recombines TRBV9 with TRBJ1-4, with 8 positions matching TRBD1. The CDR3 length is 15 residues. Germline V lookup: CDR1 SGDLS, CDR2 YYNGEE. The V and J ends lost 7 bases and 8 bases, in that order; junction bases with no gene match: 13.

The chain carries TRBV6-1 and TRBJ1-4, with D possibly TRBD1 on 6 matching bases. In germline, CDR1 is MNHNS, CDR2 SASEGT. The CDR3 is 15 amino acids. Between the trimmed V and J ends, which lost 4 bases and 7 bases, there was a span of 16 bases. CDR3 loop: CASSVWGPGGEKLFF. Written as DNA, the CDR3 is TGTGCCAGCAGTGTTTGGGGGCCTGGGGGTGAAAAACTGTTTTTT.

This sequence joins TRBV30 and TRBJ2-1, with a possible D match to TRBD2 (5 bases). Looked up from germline, CDR1 is GTSNPN and CDR2 is SVGIG (reference sequence). The CDR3 is 12 residues long. Between the trimmed V and J ends, which lost 2 bases and 4 bases, there was a span of 6 bases. The CDR3 spells CAWSPGYNEQFF. DNA of the CDR3: TGTGCCTGGAGTCCGGGGTACAATGAGCAGTTCTTC.

The CDR3 DNA reads as TGTGCCAGCAGCTTAGCGGCCCGTTTCGAGAGCGAGCAGTACTTC. This codes for CASSLAARFESEQYF. The chain carries TRBV7-8 and TRBJ2-7; D is ambiguous. Trimming stripped 0 bases from V and 6 bases from J, with 15 bases between. This CDR3 spans 15 amino acids. The germline CDR1 and CDR2 sequences are SGHVS and FQNEAQ.

The gene calls are TRBV7-9 and TRBJ2-1; 9 bases are a match to TRBD2. V lost 5 bases to trimming and J lost 5 bases; unmatched junction nucleotides: 7. Germline V lookup: CDR1 SEHNR, CDR2 FQNEAQ (reference sequence). CDR3 size: 15 residues. In DNA, the CDR3 is TGTGCCAGCAGCCCGAGGACTAGCGTAGACAATGAGCAGTTCTTC. Amino acids: CASSPRTSVDNEQFF.

The CDR3 coding sequence is TGTGCCAGCAGCCAGCCCCCAAAGGGTTCCAAAAACATTCAGTACTTC. Its protein is CASSQPPKGSKNIQYF. This chain joins TRBV4-2 and TRBJ2-4; no clear D. Trimming shortened V by 3 bases and J by 2 bases, and 14 bases separated the two germline ends. The CDR3 is 16 residues long. Per germline, CDR1 LGHNA and CDR2 YNFKEQ.

This clone appeared once. In DNA, the CDR3 is TGTGCCAGTAGGGTAGGCAATGAGCAGTTCTTC. Residues: CASRVGNEQFF. This chain uses TRBV19 with TRBJ2-1; D call uncertain. Trimming cost V 6 bases and J 6 bases, with 6 bases left between them. This CDR3 contains 11 residues. Germline CDR1 reads LNHDA; CDR2 reads SQIVND (reference sequence).

V and J are TRBV13 and TRBJ2-2; D might be TRBD1 or TRBD2, each matching 6 bases. V was clipped by 4 bases and J by 2 bases, with 20 bases between them. Germline CDR1 is PRHDT and CDR2 is FYEKMQ (reference sequence). The CDR3 consists of 18 residues. This CDR3 reads CASSSKGGLPPNTGELFF. The CDR3, as DNA: TGTGCCAGCAGCTCAAAGGGGGGACTCCCCCCCAACACCGGGGAGCTGTTTTTT.

The chain uses TRBV4-1 and TRBJ2-7, with D hard to call. The V and J ends lost 0 bases and 2 bases respectively, with 17 bases between them. This CDR3 is built from 17 residues. CDR1 is MGHRA and CDR2 is YSYEKL in the germline V gene. The CDR3 region is CASSQDIPFAGTYEQYF. DNA for the CDR3: TGCGCCAGCAGCCAAGATATCCCTTTTGCAGGAACCTACGAGCAGTACTTC.

CDR3 sequence: CASRPTGSSYNEQFF. As DNA, the CDR3 is TGTGCCAGCAGACCGACAGGGAGCTCCTACAATGAGCAGTTCTTC. The chain uses TRBV7-3 and TRBJ2-1; 7 bases agree with TRBD1. V was clipped by 6 bases and J by 0 bases; unmatched bases: 5. Germline V gene sequence: CDR1 SGHTA, CDR2 FQGTGA. The CDR3 is 15 amino acids.